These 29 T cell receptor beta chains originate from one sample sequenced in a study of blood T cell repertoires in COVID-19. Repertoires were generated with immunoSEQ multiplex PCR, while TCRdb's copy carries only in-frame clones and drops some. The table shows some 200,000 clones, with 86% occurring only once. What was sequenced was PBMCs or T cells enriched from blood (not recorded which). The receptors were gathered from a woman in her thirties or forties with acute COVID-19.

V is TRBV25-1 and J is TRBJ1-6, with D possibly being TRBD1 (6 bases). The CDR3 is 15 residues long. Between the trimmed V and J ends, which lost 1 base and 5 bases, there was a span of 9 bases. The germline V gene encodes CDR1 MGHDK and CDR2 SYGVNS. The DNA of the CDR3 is TGTGCCAGCAGTGAATTGACAGGCAATAATTCACCCCTCCACTTT. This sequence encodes CASSELTGNNSPLHF.

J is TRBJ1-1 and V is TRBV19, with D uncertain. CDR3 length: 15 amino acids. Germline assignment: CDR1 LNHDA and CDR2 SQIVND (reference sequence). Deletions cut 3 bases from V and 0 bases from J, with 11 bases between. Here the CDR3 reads CASSMGFGMNTEAFF. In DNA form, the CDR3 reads TGTGCCAGTAGTATGGGCTTTGGCATGAACACTGAAGCTTTCTTT.

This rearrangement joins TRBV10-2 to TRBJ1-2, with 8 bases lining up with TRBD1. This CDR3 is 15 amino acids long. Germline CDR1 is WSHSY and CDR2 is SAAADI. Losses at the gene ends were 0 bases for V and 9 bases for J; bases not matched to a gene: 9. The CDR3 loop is CASSESPDRVNRYTF. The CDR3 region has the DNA TGCGCCAGCAGTGAGTCCCCGGACAGGGTCAATCGCTACACCTTC.

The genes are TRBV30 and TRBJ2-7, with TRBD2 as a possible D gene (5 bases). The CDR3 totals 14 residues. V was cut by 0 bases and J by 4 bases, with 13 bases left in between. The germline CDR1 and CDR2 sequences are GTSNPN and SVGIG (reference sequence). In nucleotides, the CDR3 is TGTGCCTGGAGTGTAGGGCCAGGAGGTTACGAGCAGTACGTC. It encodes CAWSVGPGGYEQYV.

CDR3 coding DNA: TGTGCCAGCAGACAAACAGGGGGGGGCGAGCAGTACTTC. The encoded protein is CASRQTGGGEQYF. The chain combines TRBV7-2 with TRBJ2-7, with a weak D call TRBD1 (8 bases). The germline gives CDR1 SGHTA, CDR2 FQGNSA. Trimming took off 6 bases at V and 6 bases at J, with 15 bases between the two ends. The CDR3 runs to 13 residues. Filled out from reference TRBV7-2 and TRBJ2-7, the complete variable domain reads GAGVSQSPSNKVTEKGKDVELRCDPISGHTALYWYRQSLGQGLEFLIYFQGNSAPDKSGLPSDRFSAERTGGSVSTLTIQRTQQEDSAVYLCASRQTGGGEQYFGPGTRLTVT.

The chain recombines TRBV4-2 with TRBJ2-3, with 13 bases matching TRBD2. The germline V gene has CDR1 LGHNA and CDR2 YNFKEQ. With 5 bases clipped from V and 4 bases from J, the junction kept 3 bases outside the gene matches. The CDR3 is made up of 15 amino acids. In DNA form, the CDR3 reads TGTGCCAGCAGCAGGACTAGCGGGGGCGCAGATACGCAGTATTTT. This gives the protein CASSRTSGGADTQYF.

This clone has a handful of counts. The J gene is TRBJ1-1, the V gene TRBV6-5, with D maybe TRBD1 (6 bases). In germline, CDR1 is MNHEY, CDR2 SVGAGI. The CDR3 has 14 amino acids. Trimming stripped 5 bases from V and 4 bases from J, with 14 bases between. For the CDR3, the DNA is TGTGCCAGCAGTCATTTGGACAGAGTCACTGAAGCTTTCTTT. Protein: CASSHLDRVTEAFF.

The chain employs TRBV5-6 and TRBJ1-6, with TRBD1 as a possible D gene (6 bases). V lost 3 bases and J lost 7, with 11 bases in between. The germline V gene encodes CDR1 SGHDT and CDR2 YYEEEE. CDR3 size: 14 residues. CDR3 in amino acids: CASSSAGANSPLHF. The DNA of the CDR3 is TGTGCCAGCAGCTCGGCAGGGGCCAATTCACCCCTCCACTTT.

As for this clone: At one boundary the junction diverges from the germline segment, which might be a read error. CDR3 sequence reads: CASSPRVF. The CDR3 DNA sequence: TGTGCCAGCAGCCCGAGGGTCTTC. The J gene is TRBJ2-1, the V gene TRBV2, with D maybe TRBD2 (5 bases). This CDR3 contains 8 residues. Germline V gene sequence: CDR1 SNHLY, CDR2 FYNNEI.

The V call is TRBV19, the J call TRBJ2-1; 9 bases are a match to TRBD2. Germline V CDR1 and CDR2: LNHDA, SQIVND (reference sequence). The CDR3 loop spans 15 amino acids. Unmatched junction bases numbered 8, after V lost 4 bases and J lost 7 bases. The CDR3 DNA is TGTGCCAGTAGTAGTTCTAGCGGGACTAGGAATGAGCAGTTCTTC. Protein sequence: CASSSSSGTRNEQFF.

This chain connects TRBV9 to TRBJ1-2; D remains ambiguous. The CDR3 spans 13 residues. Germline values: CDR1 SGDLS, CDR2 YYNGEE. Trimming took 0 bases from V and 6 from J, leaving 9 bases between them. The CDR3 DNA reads TGTGCCAGCAGCGTAGTTACTGTGGATGGCTACACCTTC. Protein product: CASSVVTVDGYTF. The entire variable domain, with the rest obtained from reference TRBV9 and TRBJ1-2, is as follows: DSGVTQTPKHLITATGQRVTLRCSPRSGDLSVYWYQQSLDQGLQFLIQYYNGEERAKGNILERFSAQQFPDLHSELNLSSLELGDSALYFCASSVVTVDGYTFGSGTRLTVV.

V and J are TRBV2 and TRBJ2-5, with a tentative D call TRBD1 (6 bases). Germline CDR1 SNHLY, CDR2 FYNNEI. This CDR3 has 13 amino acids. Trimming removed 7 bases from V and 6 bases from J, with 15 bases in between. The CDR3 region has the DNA TGTGCCAGCACCTCCCTCACAGGGCAGACCCAGTACTTC. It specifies CASTSLTGQTQYF.

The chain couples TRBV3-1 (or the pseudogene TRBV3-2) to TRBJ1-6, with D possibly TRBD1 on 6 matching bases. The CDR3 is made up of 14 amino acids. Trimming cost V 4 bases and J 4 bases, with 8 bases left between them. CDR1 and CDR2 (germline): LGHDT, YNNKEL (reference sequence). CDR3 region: CASSLTGYNSPLHF. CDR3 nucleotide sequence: TGTGCCAGCAGCCTTACAGGGTATAATTCACCCCTCCACTTT.

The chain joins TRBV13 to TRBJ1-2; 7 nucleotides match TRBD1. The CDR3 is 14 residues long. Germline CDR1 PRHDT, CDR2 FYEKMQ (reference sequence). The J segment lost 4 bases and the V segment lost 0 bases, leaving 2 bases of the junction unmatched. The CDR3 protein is CASSLGQGFYGYTF. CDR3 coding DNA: TGTGCCAGCAGCTTAGGACAGGGGTTCTATGGCTACACCTTC.

CDR3 bases: TGTGCCAGCAGTGATCGGGGAGAGATTAGCAATCAGCCCCAGCATTTT. Its protein product is CASSDRGEISNQPQHF. The V call is TRBV2, the J call TRBJ1-5; no clear D gene. This CDR3 comprises 16 residues. Trimming took 3 bases from V and 0 from J, leaving 12 bases between them. Germline V gene data show CDR1 as SNHLY and CDR2 as FYNNEI.

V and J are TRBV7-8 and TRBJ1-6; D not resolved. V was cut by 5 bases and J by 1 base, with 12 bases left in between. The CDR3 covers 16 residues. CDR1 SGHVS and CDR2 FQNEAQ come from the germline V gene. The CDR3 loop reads CASSGRGASYNSPLHF. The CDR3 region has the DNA TGTGCCAGCAGCGGCCGCGGCGCGTCCTATAATTCACCCCTCCACTTT.

This chain's CDR3 is CASSPRAANEKLFF. The CDR3 DNA reads TGTGCCAGCTCACCGAGGGCGGCTAATGAAAAACTGTTTTTT. The chain uses TRBV18 and TRBJ1-4; D is unclear. The CDR3 length is 14 residues. Germline CDR1 is KGHSH and CDR2 is LQKENI. Trimming took off 3 bases at V and 3 bases at J, with 8 bases between the two ends.

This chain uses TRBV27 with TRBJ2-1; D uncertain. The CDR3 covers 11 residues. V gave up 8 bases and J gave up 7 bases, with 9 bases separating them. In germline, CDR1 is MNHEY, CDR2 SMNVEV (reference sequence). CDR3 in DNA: TGTGCCAGCTTTATCCGGAATGAGCAGTTCTTC. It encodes CASFIRNEQFF.

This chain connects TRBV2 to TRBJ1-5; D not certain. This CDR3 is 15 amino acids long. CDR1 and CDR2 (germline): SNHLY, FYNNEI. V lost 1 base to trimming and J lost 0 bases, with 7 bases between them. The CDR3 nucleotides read TGTGCCAGCAGTGAAGGCCGGTATAGCAATCAGCCCCAGCATTTT. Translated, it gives CASSEGRYSNQPQHF. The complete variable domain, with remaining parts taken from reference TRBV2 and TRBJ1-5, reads EPEVTQTPSHQVTQMGQEVILRCVPISNHLYFYWYRQILGQKVEFLVSFYNNEISEKSEIFDDQFSVERPDGSNFTLKIRSTKLEDSAMYFCASSEGRYSNQPQHFGDGTRLSIL.

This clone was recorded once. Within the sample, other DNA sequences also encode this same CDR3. The CDR3 DNA reads TGCAGTGCTAGTGGATTAGCTAACTATGGCTACACCTTC. It translates to CSASGLANYGYTF. This chain uses TRBV20-1 with TRBJ1-2; D not resolved. The germline CDR1 and CDR2 sequences are DFQATT and SNEGSKA (reference sequence). The ends were cut back, 3 bases at V and 0 bases at J, with 8 bases in the middle. This CDR3 is built from 13 residues.

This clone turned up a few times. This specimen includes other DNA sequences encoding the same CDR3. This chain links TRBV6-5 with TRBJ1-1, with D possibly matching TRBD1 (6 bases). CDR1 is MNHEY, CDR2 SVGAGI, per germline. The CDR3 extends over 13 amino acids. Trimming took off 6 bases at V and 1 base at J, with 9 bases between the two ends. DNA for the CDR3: TGTGCCAGCAGGCGGACAGCGAACACTGAAGCTTTCTTT. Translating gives CASRRTANTEAFF.

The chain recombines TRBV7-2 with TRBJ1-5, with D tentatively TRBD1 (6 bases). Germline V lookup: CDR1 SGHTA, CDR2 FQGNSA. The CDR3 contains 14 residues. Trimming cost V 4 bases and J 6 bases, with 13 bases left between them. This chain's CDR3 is CASSSGTTGQPQHF. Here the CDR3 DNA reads TGTGCCAGCAGCTCGGGGACAACTGGTCAGCCCCAGCATTTT.

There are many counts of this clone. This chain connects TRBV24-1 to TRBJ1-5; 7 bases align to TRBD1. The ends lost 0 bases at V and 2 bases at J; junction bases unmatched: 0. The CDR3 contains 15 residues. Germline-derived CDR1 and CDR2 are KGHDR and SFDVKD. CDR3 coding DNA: TGTGCCACCAGTGATTTGGGACAGGGCAATCAGCCCCAGCATTTT. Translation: CATSDLGQGNQPQHF.

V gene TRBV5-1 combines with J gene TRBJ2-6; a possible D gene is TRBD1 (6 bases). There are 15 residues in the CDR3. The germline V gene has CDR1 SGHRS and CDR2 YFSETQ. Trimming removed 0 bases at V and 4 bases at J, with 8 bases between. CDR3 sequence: CASSLGTGGANVLTF. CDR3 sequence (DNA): TGCGCCAGCAGCTTGGGAACAGGGGGGGCCAACGTCCTGACTTTC.

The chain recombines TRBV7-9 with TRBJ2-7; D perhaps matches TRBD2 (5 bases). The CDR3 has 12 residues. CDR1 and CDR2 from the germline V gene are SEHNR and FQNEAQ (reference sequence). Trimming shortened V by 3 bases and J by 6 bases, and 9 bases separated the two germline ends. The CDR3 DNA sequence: TGTGCCAGCAGCTTCGGGGATAGCGAGCAGTACTTC. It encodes CASSFGDSEQYF. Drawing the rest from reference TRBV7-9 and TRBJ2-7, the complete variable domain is DTGVSQNPRHKITKRGQNVTFRCDPISEHNRLYWYRQTLGQGPEFLTYFQNEAQLEKSRLLSDRFSAERPKGSFSTLEIQRTEQGDSAMYLCASSFGDSEQYFGPGTRLTVT.

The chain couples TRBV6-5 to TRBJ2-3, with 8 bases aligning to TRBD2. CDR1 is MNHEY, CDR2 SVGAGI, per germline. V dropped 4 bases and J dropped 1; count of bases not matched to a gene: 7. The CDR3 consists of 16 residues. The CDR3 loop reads CASSWGSGAGTDTQYF. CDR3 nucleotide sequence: TGTGCCAGCAGTTGGGGTAGCGGGGCGGGCACAGATACGCAGTATTTT.

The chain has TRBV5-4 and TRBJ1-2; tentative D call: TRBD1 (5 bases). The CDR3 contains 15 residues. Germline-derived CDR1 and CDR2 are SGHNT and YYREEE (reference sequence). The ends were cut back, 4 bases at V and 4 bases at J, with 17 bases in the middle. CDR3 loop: CASSPGGTQGYGYTF. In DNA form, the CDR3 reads TGTGCCAGCAGCCCCGGGGGGACCCAGGGCTATGGCTACACCTTC.

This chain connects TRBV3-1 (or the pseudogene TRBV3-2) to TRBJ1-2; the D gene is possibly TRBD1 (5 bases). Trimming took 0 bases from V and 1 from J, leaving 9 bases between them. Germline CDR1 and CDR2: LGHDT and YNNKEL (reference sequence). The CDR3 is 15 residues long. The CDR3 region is CASSQEWQGNYGYTF. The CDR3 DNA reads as TGTGCCAGCAGCCAAGAATGGCAGGGTAACTATGGCTACACCTTC.

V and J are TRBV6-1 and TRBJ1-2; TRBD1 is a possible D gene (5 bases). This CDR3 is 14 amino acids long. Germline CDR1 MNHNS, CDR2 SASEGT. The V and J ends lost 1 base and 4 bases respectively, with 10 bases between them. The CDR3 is CASSEVGRGYGYTF. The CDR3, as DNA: TGTGCCAGCAGTGAAGTGGGGCGGGGCTATGGCTACACCTTC.